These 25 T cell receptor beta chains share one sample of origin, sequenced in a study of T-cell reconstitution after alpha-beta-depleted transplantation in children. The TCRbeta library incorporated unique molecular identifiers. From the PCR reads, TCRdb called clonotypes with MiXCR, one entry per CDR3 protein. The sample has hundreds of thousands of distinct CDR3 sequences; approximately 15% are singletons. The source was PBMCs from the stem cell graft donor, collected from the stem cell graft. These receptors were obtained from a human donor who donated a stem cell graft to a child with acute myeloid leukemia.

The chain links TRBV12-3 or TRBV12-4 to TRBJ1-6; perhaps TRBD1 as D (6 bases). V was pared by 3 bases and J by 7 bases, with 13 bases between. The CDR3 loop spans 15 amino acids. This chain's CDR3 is CASSFNQGPNSPLHF. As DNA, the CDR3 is TGTGCCAGCAGTTTCAACCAGGGGCCCAATTCACCCCTCCACTTT.

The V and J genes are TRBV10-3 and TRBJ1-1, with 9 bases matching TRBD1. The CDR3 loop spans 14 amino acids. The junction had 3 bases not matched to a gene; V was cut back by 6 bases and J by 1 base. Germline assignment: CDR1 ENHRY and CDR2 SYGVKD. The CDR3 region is CAIREGQGNTEAFF. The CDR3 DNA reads TGTGCCATCAGAGAGGGACAGGGGAACACTGAAGCTTTCTTT.

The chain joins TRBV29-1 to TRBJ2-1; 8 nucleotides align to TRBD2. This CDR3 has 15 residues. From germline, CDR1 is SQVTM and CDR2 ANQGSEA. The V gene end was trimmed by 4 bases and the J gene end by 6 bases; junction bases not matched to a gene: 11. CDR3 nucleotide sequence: TGCAGCGTTGCCCCCCCCGGGGGGGCCGTCAATGAGCAGTTCTTC. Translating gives CSVAPPGGAVNEQFF.

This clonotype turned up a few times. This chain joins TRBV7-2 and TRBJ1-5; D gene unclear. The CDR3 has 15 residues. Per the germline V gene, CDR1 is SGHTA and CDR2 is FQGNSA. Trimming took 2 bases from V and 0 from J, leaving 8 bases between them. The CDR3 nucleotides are TGTGCCAGCAGCTTAAATGGATATAGCAATCAGCCCCAGCATTTT. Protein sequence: CASSLNGYSNQPQHF.

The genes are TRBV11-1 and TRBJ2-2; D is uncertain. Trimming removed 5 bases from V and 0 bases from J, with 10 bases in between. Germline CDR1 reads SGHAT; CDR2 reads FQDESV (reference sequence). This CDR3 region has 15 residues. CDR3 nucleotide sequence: TGTGCCAGCAGCGTCTCTCCCTCGAACACCGGGGAGCTGTTTTTT. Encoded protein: CASSVSPSNTGELFF.

The CDR3 protein is CASSSPLKAAETF. In nucleotides, the CDR3 is TGTGCCAGCAGTTCCCCTTTGAAGGCGGCGGAAACCTTC. The V and J genes are TRBV12-3 or TRBV12-4 and TRBJ1-2, with D hard to call. CDR3 length equals 13 residues. V was shortened by 4 bases and J by 14 bases, with 20 bases between the two germline ends.

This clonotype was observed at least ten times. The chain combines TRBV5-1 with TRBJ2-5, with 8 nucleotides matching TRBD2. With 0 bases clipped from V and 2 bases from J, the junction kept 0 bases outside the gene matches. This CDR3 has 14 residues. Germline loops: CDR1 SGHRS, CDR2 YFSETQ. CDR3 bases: TGCGCCAGCAGCTTGGGACTAGCGCAAGAGACCCAGTACTTC. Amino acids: CASSLGLAQETQYF.

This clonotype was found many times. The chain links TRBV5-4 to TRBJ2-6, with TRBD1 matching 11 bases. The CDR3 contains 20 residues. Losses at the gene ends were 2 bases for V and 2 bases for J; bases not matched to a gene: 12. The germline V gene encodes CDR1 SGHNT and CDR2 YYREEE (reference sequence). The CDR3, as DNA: TGTGCCAGCAGCTTACCGGGACAGGGGGTACGAGTTCCTGGGGCCAACGTCCTGACTTTC. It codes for CASSLPGQGVRVPGANVLTF. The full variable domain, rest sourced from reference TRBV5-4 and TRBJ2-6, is ETGVTQSPTHLIKTRGQQVTLRCSSQSGHNTVSWYQQALGQGPQFIFQYYREEENGRGNFPPRFSGLQFPNYSSELNVNALELDDSALYLCASSLPGQGVRVPGANVLTFGAGSRLTVL.

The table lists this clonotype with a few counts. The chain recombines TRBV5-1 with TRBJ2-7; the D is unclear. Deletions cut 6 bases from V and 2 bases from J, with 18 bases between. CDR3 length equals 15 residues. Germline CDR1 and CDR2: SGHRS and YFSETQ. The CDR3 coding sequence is TGCGCCAGCACCCAGGCAGGAAGCAAAGCCTACGAGCAGTACGTC. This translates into CASTQAGSKAYEQYV.

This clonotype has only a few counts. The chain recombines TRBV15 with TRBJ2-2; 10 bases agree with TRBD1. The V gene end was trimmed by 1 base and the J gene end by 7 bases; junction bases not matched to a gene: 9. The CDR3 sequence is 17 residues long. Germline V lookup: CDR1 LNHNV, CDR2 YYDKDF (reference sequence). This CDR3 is CATSRGPGQGSIGELFF. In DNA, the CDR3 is TGTGCCACCAGCAGAGGCCCGGGACAGGGGTCGATCGGGGAGCTGTTTTTT. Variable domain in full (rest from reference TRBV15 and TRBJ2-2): DAMVIQNPRYQVTQFGKPVTLSCSQTLNHNVMYWYQQKSSQAPKLLFHYYDKDFNNEADTPDNFQSRRPNTSFCFLDIRSPGLGDTAMYLCATSRGPGQGSIGELFFGEGSRLTVL.

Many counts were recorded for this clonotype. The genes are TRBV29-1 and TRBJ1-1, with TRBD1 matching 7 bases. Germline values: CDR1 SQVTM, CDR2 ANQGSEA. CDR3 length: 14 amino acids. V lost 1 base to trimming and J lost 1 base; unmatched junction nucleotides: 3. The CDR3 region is CSVEARTGNTEAFF. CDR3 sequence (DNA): TGCAGCGTTGAAGCGAGGACAGGGAACACTGAAGCTTTCTTT.

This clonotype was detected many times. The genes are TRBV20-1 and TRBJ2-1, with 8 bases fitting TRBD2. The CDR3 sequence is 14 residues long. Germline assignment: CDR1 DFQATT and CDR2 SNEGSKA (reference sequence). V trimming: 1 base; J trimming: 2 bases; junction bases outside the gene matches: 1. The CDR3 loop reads CSARGLATYNEQFF. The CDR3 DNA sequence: TGCAGTGCTAGAGGACTAGCGACCTACAATGAGCAGTTCTTC.

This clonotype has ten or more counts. CDR3 nucleotide sequence: TGCAGTGTTCGGGCGAGCTCCTATAATTCACCCCTCCACTTT. It yields the protein CSVRASSYNSPLHF. The V and J genes are TRBV20-1 and TRBJ1-6; D unclear. Germline CDR1 is DFQATT and CDR2 is SNEGSKA (reference sequence). The CDR3 is 14 amino acids. V dropped 7 bases and J dropped 0 bases, with 10 bases sitting between them.

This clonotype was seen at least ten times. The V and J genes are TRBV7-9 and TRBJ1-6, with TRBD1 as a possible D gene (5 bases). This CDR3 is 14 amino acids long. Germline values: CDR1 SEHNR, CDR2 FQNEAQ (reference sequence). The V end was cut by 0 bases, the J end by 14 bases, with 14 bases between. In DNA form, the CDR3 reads TGTGCCAGCAGCTTAGCGCCCCAGGGAGAGGCCCTCCACTTT. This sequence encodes CASSLAPQGEALHF.

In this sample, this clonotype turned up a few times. CDR3 DNA sequence: TGTGCCACCAGCAGTTACTCCGGGCATCCCGATGGCTACACCTTC. This encodes CATSSYSGHPDGYTF. The chain is built from TRBV15 and TRBJ1-2, with D uncertain. The CDR3 has 15 amino acids. Germline lookup yields CDR1 LNHNV and CDR2 YYDKDF (reference sequence). The germline V and J ends were trimmed by 3 bases and 6 bases, with 17 bases remaining between them.

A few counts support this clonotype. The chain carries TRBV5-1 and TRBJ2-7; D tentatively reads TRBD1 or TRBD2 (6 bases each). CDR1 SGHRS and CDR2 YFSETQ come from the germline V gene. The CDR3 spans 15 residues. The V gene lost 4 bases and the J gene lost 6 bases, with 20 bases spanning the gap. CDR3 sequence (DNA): TGCGCCAGCAGCCCAATGACAGGAGGGGCCTCCGAGCAGTACTTC. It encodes CASSPMTGGASEQYF.

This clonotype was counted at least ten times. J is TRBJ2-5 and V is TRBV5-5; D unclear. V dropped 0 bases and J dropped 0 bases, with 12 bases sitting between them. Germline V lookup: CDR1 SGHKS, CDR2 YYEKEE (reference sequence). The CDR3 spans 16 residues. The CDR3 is CASSLVDSWYQETQYF. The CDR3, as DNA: TGTGCCAGCAGCTTGGTTGACTCTTGGTACCAAGAGACCCAGTACTTC.

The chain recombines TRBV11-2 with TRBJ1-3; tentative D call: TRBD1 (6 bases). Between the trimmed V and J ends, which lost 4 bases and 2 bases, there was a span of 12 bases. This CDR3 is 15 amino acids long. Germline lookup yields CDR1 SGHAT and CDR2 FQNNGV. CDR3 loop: CASSSTGRTGNTIYF. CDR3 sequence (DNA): TGTGCCAGCAGCTCCACAGGGAGAACTGGAAACACCATATATTTT. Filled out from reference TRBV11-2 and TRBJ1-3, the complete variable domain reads EAGVAQSPRYKIIEKRQSVAFWCNPISGHATLYWYQQILGQGPKLLIQFQNNGVVDDSQLPKDRFSAERLKGVDSTLKIQPAKLEDSAVYLCASSSTGRTGNTIYFGEGSWLTVV.

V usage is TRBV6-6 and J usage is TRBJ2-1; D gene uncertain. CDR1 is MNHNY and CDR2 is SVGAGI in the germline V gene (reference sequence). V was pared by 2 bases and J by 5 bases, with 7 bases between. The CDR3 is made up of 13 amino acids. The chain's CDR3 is CASSYPLDNEQFF. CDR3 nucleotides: TGTGCCAGCAGTTACCCGCTCGACAATGAGCAGTTCTTC.

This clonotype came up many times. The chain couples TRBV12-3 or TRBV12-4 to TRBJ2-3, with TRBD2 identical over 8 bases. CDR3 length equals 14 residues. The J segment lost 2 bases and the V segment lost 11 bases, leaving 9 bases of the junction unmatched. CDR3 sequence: CAVADSGVTDTQYF. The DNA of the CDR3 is TGTGCCGTAGCCGATAGCGGGGTCACAGATACGCAGTATTTT.

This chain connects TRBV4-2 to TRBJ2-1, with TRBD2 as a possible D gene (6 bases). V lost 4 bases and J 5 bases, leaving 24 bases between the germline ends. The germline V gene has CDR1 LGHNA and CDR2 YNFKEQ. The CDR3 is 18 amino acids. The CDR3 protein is CASSPHRLASWGDNEQFF. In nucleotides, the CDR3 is TGTGCCAGCAGCCCCCACCGTTTGGCTAGCTGGGGGGACAATGAGCAGTTCTTC.

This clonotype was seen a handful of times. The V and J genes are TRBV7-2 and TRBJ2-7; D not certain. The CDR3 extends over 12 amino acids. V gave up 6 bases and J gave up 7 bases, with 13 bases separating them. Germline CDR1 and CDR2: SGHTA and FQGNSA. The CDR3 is CASSHPGREQYF. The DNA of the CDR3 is TGTGCCAGCAGTCACCCCGGCCGGGAGCAGTACTTC.

The CDR3 nucleotides read TGTGCCAGCAGTTTTCTCGAGGGCATTCAGTACTTC. Residues: CASSFLEGIQYF. The chain uses TRBV12-3 or TRBV12-4 and TRBJ2-4, with D maybe TRBD2 (5 bases). There are 12 residues in the CDR3. V lost 3 bases to trimming and J lost 9 bases, with 9 bases between them.

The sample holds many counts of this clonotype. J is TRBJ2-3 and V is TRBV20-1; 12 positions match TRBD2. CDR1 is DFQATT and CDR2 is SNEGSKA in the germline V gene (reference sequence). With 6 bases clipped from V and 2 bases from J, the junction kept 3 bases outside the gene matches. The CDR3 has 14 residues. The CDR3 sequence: CSARTSGNTDTQYF. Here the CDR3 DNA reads TGCAGTGCAAGGACTAGCGGGAACACAGATACGCAGTATTTT.

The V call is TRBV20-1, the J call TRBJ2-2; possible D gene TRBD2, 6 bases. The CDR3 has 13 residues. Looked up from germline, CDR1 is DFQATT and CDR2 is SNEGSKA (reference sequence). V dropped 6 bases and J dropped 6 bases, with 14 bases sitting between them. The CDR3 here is CSAPAWGAGELFF. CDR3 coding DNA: TGCAGTGCCCCGGCGTGGGGGGCCGGGGAGCTGTTTTTT.